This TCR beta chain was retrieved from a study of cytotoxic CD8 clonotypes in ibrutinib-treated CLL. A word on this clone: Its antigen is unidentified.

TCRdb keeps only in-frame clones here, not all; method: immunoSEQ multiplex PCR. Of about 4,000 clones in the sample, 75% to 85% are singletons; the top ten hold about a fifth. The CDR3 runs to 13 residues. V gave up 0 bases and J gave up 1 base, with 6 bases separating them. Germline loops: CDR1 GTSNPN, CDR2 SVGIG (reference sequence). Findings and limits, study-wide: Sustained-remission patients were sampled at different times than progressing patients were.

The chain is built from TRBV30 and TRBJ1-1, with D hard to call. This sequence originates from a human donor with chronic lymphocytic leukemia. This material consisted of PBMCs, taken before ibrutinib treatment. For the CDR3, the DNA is TGTGCCTGGAGTGTAAAAGGGAACACTGAAGCTTTCTTT. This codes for CAWSVKGNTEAFF.